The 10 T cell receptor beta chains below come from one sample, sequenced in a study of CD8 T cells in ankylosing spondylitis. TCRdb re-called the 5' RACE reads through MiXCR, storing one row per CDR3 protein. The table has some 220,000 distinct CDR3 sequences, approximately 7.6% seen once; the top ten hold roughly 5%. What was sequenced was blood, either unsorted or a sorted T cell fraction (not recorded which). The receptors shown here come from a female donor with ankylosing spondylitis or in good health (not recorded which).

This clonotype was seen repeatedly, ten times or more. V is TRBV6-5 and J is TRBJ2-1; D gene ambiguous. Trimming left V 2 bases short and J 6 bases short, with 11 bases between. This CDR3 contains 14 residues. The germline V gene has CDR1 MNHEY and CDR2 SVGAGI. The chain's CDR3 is CASSYAQSFNEQFF. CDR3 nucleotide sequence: TGTGCCAGCAGTTACGCTCAGTCTTTCAATGAGCAGTTCTTC.

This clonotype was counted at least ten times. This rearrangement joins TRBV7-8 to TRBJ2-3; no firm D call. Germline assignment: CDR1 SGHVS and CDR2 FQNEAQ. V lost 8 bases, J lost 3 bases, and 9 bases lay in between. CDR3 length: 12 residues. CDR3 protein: CASRSLTDTQYF. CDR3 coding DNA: TGTGCCAGCCGCAGCCTTACAGATACGCAGTATTTT.

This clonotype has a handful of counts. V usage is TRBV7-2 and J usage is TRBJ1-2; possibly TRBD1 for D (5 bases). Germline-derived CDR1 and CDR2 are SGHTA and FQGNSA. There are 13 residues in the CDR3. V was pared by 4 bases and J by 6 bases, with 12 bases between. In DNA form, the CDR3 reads TGTGCCAGCAGCTCGACAGCTAGGGATGGCTACACCTTC. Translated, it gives CASSSTARDGYTF. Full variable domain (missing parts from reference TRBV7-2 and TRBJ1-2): GAGVSQSPSNKVTEKGKDVELRCDPISGHTALYWYRQSLGQGLEFLIYFQGNSAPDKSGLPSDRFSAERTGGSVSTLTIQRTQQEDSAVYLCASSSTARDGYTFGSGTRLTVV.

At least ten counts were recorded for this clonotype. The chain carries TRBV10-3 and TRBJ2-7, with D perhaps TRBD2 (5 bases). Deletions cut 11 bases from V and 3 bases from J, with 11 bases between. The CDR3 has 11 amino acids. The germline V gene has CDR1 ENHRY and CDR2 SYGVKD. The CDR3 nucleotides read TGTGCCTCCGGGATCCTCTACGAGCAGTACTTC. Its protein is CASGILYEQYF.

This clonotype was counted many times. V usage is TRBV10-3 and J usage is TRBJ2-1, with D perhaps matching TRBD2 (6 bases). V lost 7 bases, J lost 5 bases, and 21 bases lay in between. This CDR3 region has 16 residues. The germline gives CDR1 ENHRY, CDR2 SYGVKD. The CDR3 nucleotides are TGTGCCATCATGCAGAAAGTCCTTAGCGGAAACAATGAGCAGTTCTTC. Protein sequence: CAIMQKVLSGNNEQFF.

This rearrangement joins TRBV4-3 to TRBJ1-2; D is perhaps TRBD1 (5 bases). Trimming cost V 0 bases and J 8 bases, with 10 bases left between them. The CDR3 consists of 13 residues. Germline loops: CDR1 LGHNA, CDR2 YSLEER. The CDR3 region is CASSQERGRGYTF. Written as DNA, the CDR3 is TGCGCCAGCAGCCAAGAAAGGGGTCGCGGCTACACCTTC.

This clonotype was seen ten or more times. The CDR3 sequence is CASALNGISGRANEQFF. The CDR3 DNA sequence: TGTGCTAGTGCCTTGAACGGGATTAGCGGGAGGGCCAATGAGCAGTTCTTC. The rearrangement uses TRBV12-5 and TRBJ2-1, with TRBD2 matching 11 bases. The junction had 14 bases not matched to a gene; V was cut back by 7 bases and J by 6 bases. Germline CDR1 reads LGHNT; CDR2 reads FRNRAP. The CDR3 has 17 residues.

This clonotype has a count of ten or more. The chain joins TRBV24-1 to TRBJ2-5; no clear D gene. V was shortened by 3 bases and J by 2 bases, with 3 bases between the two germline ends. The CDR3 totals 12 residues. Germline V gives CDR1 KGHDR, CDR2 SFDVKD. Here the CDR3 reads CATSDEQETQYF. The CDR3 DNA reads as TGTGCCACCAGTGATGAGCAAGAGACCCAGTACTTC.

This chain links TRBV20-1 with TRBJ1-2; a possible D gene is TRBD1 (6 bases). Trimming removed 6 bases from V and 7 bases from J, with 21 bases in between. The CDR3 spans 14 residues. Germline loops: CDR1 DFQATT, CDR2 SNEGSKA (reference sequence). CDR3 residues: CSAPDSRRVGGYTF. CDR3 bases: TGCAGTGCACCGGACAGTCGAAGGGTTGGTGGCTACACCTTC.

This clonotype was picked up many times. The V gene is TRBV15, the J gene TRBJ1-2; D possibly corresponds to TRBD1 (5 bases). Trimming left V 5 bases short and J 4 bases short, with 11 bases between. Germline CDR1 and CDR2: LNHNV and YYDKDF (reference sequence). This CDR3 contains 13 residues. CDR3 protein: CATSRGRSYGYTF. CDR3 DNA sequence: TGTGCCACCAGCCGGGGACGGAGCTATGGCTACACCTTC.